One TCR beta chain is described in this entry. Its target is unknown. These data come from a study of post-analysis software for immune sequencing data. Built from TCR beta cDNA, the libraries had unique molecular identifiers in them. Some 540,000 cDNA molecules were obtained from roughly 0.93 to 9.6 million T cells. TCRdb re-called the PCR reads with MiXCR, one entry per CDR3 protein. The sample has approximately 660,000 distinct CDR3 sequences, around 64% seen once. The CDR3 covers 16 residues. CDR1 is SEHNR, CDR2 FQNEAQ, per germline (reference sequence). With 1 base removed from V and 3 bases from J, the gap between germline ends came to 15 bases. Study-level findings and limits: When patients were compared with controls, 4 or 5 TRBV segments were more frequent, TRBV5-6, TRBV5-1 and TRBV20-1 among them. In multiple sclerosis, normalized Chao1 diversity was significantly below that of controls.

This clonotype was obtained from a girl aged 2-10 years with multiple sclerosis. V gene TRBV7-9 combines with J gene TRBJ1-2, with TRBD1 as a possible D gene (5 bases). Sequencing used blood. The CDR3 reads CASSLGRGRIHYGYTF. The CDR3 DNA follows: TGTGCCAGCAGCTTAGGGAGGGGAAGGATCCACTATGGCTACACCTTC.